This TCR beta chain comes out of a study of CD8+CD57+ T cells in acquired aplastic anemia. Genomic DNA templated the TCR beta VDJ and CDR3 profiling. Each CDR3 protein is one row after TCRdb ran MiXCR on the reads. The sample has about 81,000 distinct CDR3 sequences, under 50% seen once. Per the germline V gene, CDR1 is DFQATT and CDR2 is SNEGSKA (reference sequence). CDR3 length: 13 amino acids. Trimming left V 6 bases short and J 4 bases short, with 13 bases between. The sequencing sample was made of sorted CD4+, CD8+, or CD8+CD57+ T cells (not recorded which) from PBMCs. The V gene is TRBV20-1, the J gene TRBJ1-3, with D perhaps TRBD1 (6 bases). The clonotype comes from a human donor in good health, serving as a control. The CDR3 loop is CSAQRDKGNTIYF. In nucleotides, the CDR3 is TGCAGTGCCCAACGGGACAAAGGAAACACCATATATTTT.